This TCR beta chain was documented in a study of T cell responses to AZD1222 COVID-19 vaccine. Study observations and caveats: All repertoire sampling was performed exclusively after the peak T cell response. Just a handful of AZD1222 recipients were seropositive at baseline. Spike-specific TCR breadth and depth both grew after two AZD1222 doses. Clonal diversity was possibly underestimated; the donors were predominantly white British and more often female.

CDR3 length: 15 residues. Germline V gene data show CDR1 as KGHSH and CDR2 as LQKENI. V lost 3 bases and J 6 bases, leaving 12 bases between the germline ends. To note about this clone: What it binds is not known.

TCRdb's table, derived via immunoSEQ multiplex PCR, lists solely in-frame clones and lacks some. In the table there are some 200,000 clones, just over 90% of which are singletons. This receptor was identified in an adult who received the AZD1222 COVID-19 vaccine. This sample comprised peripheral blood, obtained 28 days after the second AZD1222 dose. The chain employs TRBV18 and TRBJ1-6; D is ambiguous. The CDR3 is CASSPTRAGNSPLHF. The CDR3 DNA reads as TGTGCCAGCTCACCGACGAGGGCCGGTAATTCACCCCTCCACTTT.